The source of this TCR beta chain is a study of shared clonotypes between healthy human individuals. Findings and caveats of the study: Incompleteness in sorted-subset sequencing, despite large depth, was shown by rarefaction.

Repertoires were generated with immunoSEQ multiplex PCR, while TCRdb's copy carries only in-frame clones and drops some. The data hold 1.4 million or so clones, with about 98.5% observed a single time. Of note for this clone: Its antigen is undetermined.

The CDR3 runs to 16 residues. The V gene lost 0 bases and the J gene lost 6 bases, with 15 bases spanning the gap. The germline gives CDR1 LGHNA, CDR2 YSLEER. A CD45RA-negative memory subset and a CD45RA+ naive subset were separated from the CD4+ cells. The chain combines TRBV4-3 with TRBJ1-5; D perhaps matches TRBD1 (5 bases). Sequenced: naive CD4+ T cells sorted from blood. Noted subset: CD45RA+ positively selected. This receptor was identified in a man younger than 45 in good health. The CDR3 is CASSQDYGQGGQPQHF. In DNA, the CDR3 is TGCGCCAGCAGCCAAGACTATGGGCAGGGCGGTCAGCCCCAGCATTTT.